The 15 T cell receptor beta chains below were found in one sample sequenced in a study of T-cell memory formation after mild COVID-19. TCRdb recomputed calls from the 5' RACE reads with MiXCR, one row per CDR3 protein. Of 380,000 or so distinct CDR3 sequences listed, 13% to 15% are singletons. Sequenced: PBMCs or a T cell subset sorted from them (not recorded which). The receptors were sampled from a man between 18 and 29 years old who had mild COVID-19 (a few samples of this study predate the infection). Cell type and time point are not known.

This clonotype was seen only a few times. The chain combines TRBV20-1 with TRBJ1-4; D is ambiguous. The V gene lost 6 bases and the J gene lost 1 base, with 9 bases spanning the gap. Germline-derived CDR1 and CDR2 are DFQATT and SNEGSKA (reference sequence). The CDR3 sequence is 13 residues long. CDR3 coding DNA: TGCAGTGCCCCTACAGTAACTAATGAAAAACTGTTTTTT. It translates to CSAPTVTNEKLFF.

At least ten counts were recorded for this clonotype. J is TRBJ1-1 and V is TRBV7-8; a possible D gene is TRBD1 (5 bases). Germline-derived CDR1 and CDR2 are SGHVS and FQNEAQ. CDR3 size: 13 residues. With 3 bases removed from V and 3 bases from J, the gap between germline ends came to 8 bases. As DNA, the CDR3 is TGTGCCAGCAGCTTGGGGGGACACACTGAAGCTTTCTTT. Translation: CASSLGGHTEAFF.

This chain joins TRBV19 and TRBJ1-1; D possibly corresponds to TRBD1 (5 bases). V gave up 5 bases and J gave up 4 bases, with 8 bases separating them. This CDR3 has 12 amino acids. Germline V gene sequence: CDR1 LNHDA, CDR2 SQIVND (reference sequence). The CDR3 nucleotides read TGTGCCAGTAGTCCCAGGGTCACTGAAGCTTTCTTT. This codes for CASSPRVTEAFF. Full variable domain (rest looked up from reference TRBV19 and TRBJ1-1): DGGITQSPKYLFRKEGQNVTLSCEQNLNHDAMYWYRQDPGQGLRLIYYSQIVNDFQKGDIAEGYSVSREKKESFPLTVTSAQKNPTAFYLCASSPRVTEAFFGQGTRLTVV.

This clonotype showed up just a few times. The chain joins TRBV15 to TRBJ2-3, with D possibly being TRBD1 (5 bases). The CDR3 is made up of 17 amino acids. CDR1 LNHNV and CDR2 YYDKDF come from the germline V gene (reference sequence). Trimming pared 0 bases from V and 3 bases from J, leaving 16 bases between. The CDR3 protein is CATSRDHGAPETDTQYF. The CDR3 nucleotides are TGTGCCACCAGCAGAGATCATGGGGCGCCGGAGACAGATACGCAGTATTTT. The entire variable domain, with the rest obtained from reference TRBV15 and TRBJ2-3, is as follows: DAMVIQNPRYQVTQFGKPVTLSCSQTLNHNVMYWYQQKSSQAPKLLFHYYDKDFNNEADTPDNFQSRRPNTSFCFLDIRSPGLGDTAMYLCATSRDHGAPETDTQYFGPGTRLTVL.

The chain uses TRBV5-5 and TRBJ2-1, with D possibly being TRBD2 (6 bases). V lost 3 bases and J 8 bases, leaving 12 bases between the germline ends. From germline, CDR1 is SGHKS and CDR2 YYEKEE (reference sequence). This CDR3 is 13 amino acids long. The CDR3 nucleotides read TGTGCCAGCAGCTCGGGAGTCGCCTATGAGCAGTTCTTC. This sequence encodes CASSSGVAYEQFF.

The gene calls are TRBV12-3 or TRBV12-4 and TRBJ2-1; 10 bases line up with TRBD2. After removal of 6 bases from V and 0 bases from J, the junction contained 2 bases not matched to a gene. The CDR3 is 15 residues long. The CDR3 loop reads CASRLAGSSYNEQFF. The DNA for the CDR3 is TGTGCCAGCAGACTAGCGGGGAGCTCCTACAATGAGCAGTTCTTC.

In this sample, this clonotype turned up a few times. V usage is TRBV12-3 or TRBV12-4 and J usage is TRBJ2-1, with 9 bases identical to TRBD2. The CDR3 totals 15 residues. V gave up 5 bases and J gave up 8 bases; unmatched junction bases: 10. CDR3 in amino acids: CASSPFGGGAYEQFF. CDR3 DNA: TGTGCCAGCAGTCCCTTTGGCGGGGGGGCCTATGAGCAGTTCTTC.

The V gene is TRBV20-1, the J gene TRBJ2-5; either TRBD1 or TRBD2 may fit D (5 bases each). Trimming shortened V by 3 bases and J by 2 bases, and 10 bases separated the two germline ends. CDR1 and CDR2 from the germline V gene are DFQATT and SNEGSKA (reference sequence). This CDR3 is 13 amino acids long. CDR3 in amino acids: CSARGRVQETQYF. CDR3 nucleotides: TGCAGTGCTAGGGGGCGGGTACAAGAGACCCAGTACTTC.

V is TRBV5-1 and J is TRBJ2-6; 9 positions agree with TRBD1. V dropped 0 bases and J dropped 1; count of bases not matched to a gene: 5. The CDR3 length is 18 residues. CDR1 is SGHRS and CDR2 is YFSETQ in the germline V gene. The CDR3 here is CASSLVGQGLSGANVLTF. The CDR3 nucleotides are TGCGCCAGCAGCTTGGTCGGACAGGGGCTTTCTGGGGCCAACGTCCTGACTTTC.

V usage is TRBV7-9 and J usage is TRBJ2-3, with D perhaps matching TRBD1 or TRBD2 (5 bases each). The CDR3 runs 16 residues. Trimming took 1 base from V and 7 from J, leaving 18 bases between them. The germline gives CDR1 SEHNR, CDR2 FQNEAQ (reference sequence). DNA for the CDR3: TGTGCCAGCAGCTTAGTTGGGACCCAAGGTGAATATACGCAGTATTTT. As protein: CASSLVGTQGEYTQYF. The whole variable domain, filled in from reference TRBV7-9 and TRBJ2-3, reads DTGVSQNPRHKITKRGQNVTFRCDPISEHNRLYWYRQTLGQGPEFLTYFQNEAQLEKSRLLSDRFSAERPKGSFSTLEIQRTEQGDSAMYLCASSLVGTQGEYTQYFGPGTRLTVL.

Regarding this clonotype: A much larger clone differs from this one at a single base, so this may be a read error. The chain couples TRBV4-1 to TRBJ1-6; no clear D gene. CDR1 is MGHRA, CDR2 YSYEKL, per germline. The CDR3 contains 12 residues. V was clipped by 9 bases and J by 9 bases, with 12 bases between them. CDR3 sequence reads: CARSTVASPLHF. Written as DNA, the CDR3 is TGCGCCAGAAGCACTGTGGCTTCACCCCTCCACTTT.

A single count supports this clonotype. The chain is built from TRBV7-2 and TRBJ2-7; D is possibly TRBD1 or TRBD2 (5 bases each). This CDR3 has 16 amino acids. V was cut by 2 bases and J by 4 bases, with 18 bases left in between. The V gene's germline CDR1 is SGHTA and CDR2 FQGNSA. CDR3 nucleotides: TGTGCCAGCAGCTTACGCGCGGTTCAGGGAGCATACGAGCAGTACTTC. Amino acid sequence: CASSLRAVQGAYEQYF.

In its sample, this clonotype was seen many times. The chain recombines TRBV5-1 with TRBJ2-5; 12 bases map to TRBD2. The CDR3 is 16 amino acids. The ends lost 4 bases at V and 3 bases at J; junction bases unmatched: 7. Germline CDR1 and CDR2: SGHRS and YFSETQ. CDR3 sequence reads: CASSPEASGGEETQYF. DNA of the CDR3: TGCGCCAGCAGCCCGGAGGCTAGCGGGGGGGAAGAGACCCAGTACTTC.

This clonotype showed up just a few times. The J gene is TRBJ2-3, the V gene TRBV6-6; 15 nucleotides line up with TRBD2. With V trimmed by 6 bases and J by 1 base, 8 bases remained unmatched. Per germline, CDR1 MNHNY and CDR2 SVGAGI (reference sequence). This CDR3 comprises 18 residues. As DNA, the CDR3 is TGTGCCAGCAGCGACGGGACTAGCGGGGGGTGGCGCACAGATACGCAGTATTTT. This gives the protein CASSDGTSGGWRTDTQYF.

V is TRBV3-1 and J is TRBJ1-6; D is ambiguous. CDR3 size: 16 residues. The germline CDR1 and CDR2 sequences are LGHDT and YNNKEL (reference sequence). V lost 3 bases, J lost 14 bases, and 23 bases lay in between. CDR3 in amino acids: CASSHQTQAPVSSLHF. CDR3 sequence (DNA): TGTGCCAGCAGCCACCAGACCCAGGCCCCCGTCAGCTCCCTCCACTTT.